These 17 T cell receptor beta chains came from one sample sequenced in a study of blood T cell repertoires in COVID-19. Assay: immunoSEQ multiplex PCR; the TCRdb copy retains only in-frame clones and omits some. The sample holds over 15,000 clones, 85% to 90% seen once. Sequenced sample: peripheral blood. These TCRs come from a man aged 55 to 70 with acute or convalescent COVID-19.

V gene TRBV28 combines with J gene TRBJ2-2; D may be TRBD2 (6 bases). Per germline, CDR1 MDHEN and CDR2 SYDVKM. CDR3 length equals 17 residues. V lost 1 base and J lost 0, with 12 bases in between. The CDR3, as DNA: TGTGCCAGCAGTTTATTCGAGGGGAGGACGAACACCGGGGAGCTGTTTTTT. It encodes CASSLFEGRTNTGELFF.

This sequence joins TRBV3-1 (or the pseudogene TRBV3-2) and TRBJ1-5, with a possible D match to TRBD1 (6 bases). Trimming took 0 bases from V and 9 from J, leaving 9 bases between them. Germline V CDR1 and CDR2: LGHDT, YNNKEL (reference sequence). The CDR3 extends over 13 amino acids. CDR3 sequence reads: CASSQEGTRPQHF. The CDR3 DNA reads as TGTGCCAGCAGCCAAGAGGGGACAAGGCCCCAGCATTTT.

V and J are TRBV7-9 and TRBJ1-1; D is unresolved. The V gene's germline CDR1 is SEHNR and CDR2 FQNEAQ (reference sequence). CDR3 length equals 14 residues. The V end was cut by 4 bases, the J end by 5 bases, with 14 bases between. CDR3 in amino acids: CASSSLVAGTEAFF. The DNA of the CDR3 is TGTGCCAGCAGCTCACTAGTCGCGGGGACTGAAGCTTTCTTT.

The chain employs TRBV25-1 and TRBJ1-2; D gene uncertain. V lost 3 bases, J lost 5 bases, and 10 bases lay in between. In germline, CDR1 is MGHDK, CDR2 SYGVNS. The CDR3 is 13 amino acids. In nucleotides, the CDR3 is TGTGCCAGCAGTGATAAAAGAGTTTATGGCTACACCTTC. It specifies CASSDKRVYGYTF.

The chain links TRBV5-1 to TRBJ2-3; 8 bases fit TRBD2. This CDR3 comprises 16 residues. V trimming: 3 bases; J trimming: 5 bases; junction bases outside the gene matches: 11. Germline CDR1 reads SGHRS; CDR2 reads YFSETQ. In DNA form, the CDR3 reads TGCGCCAGCAGCTCCGGAGCGGGAGTCGCCCTAGATACGCAGTATTTT. It codes for CASSSGAGVALDTQYF.

The CDR3 loop reads CASSQVAGSHEQYF. In nucleotides, the CDR3 is TGTGCCAGCAGCCAAGTTGCCGGGAGCCACGAGCAGTACTTC. The chain links TRBV3-1 (or the pseudogene TRBV3-2) to TRBJ2-7; tentative D call: TRBD2 (6 bases). The V end was cut by 1 base, the J end by 5 bases, with 12 bases between. The CDR3 length is 14 residues. Germline V lookup: CDR1 LGHDT, CDR2 YNNKEL (reference sequence).

The chain employs TRBV3-1 (or the pseudogene TRBV3-2) and TRBJ2-3; D remains unclear. Germline V lookup: CDR1 LGHDT, CDR2 YNNKEL (reference sequence). Trimming removed 4 bases from V and 4 bases from J, with 12 bases in between. The CDR3 runs 14 residues. CDR3 DNA sequence: TGTGCCAGCAGCCCCTCTCCCGGTTCAGATACGCAGTATTTT. Encoded protein: CASSPSPGSDTQYF.

The V call is TRBV11-2, the J call TRBJ1-5; 10 positions agree with TRBD1. The ends lost 5 bases at V and 6 bases at J; junction bases unmatched: 10. The CDR3 has 16 amino acids. Germline V gene data show CDR1 as SGHAT and CDR2 as FQNNGV. The chain's CDR3 is CASSPLTGGRSQPQHF. CDR3 coding DNA: TGTGCCAGCAGCCCTTTGACAGGGGGCAGGAGTCAGCCCCAGCATTTT.

Concerning this clone: The CDR3 ends on some other residue instead of the conserved phenylalanine or tryptophan, so this is likely a read error. It is unclear where the CDR3 begins or ends on the DNA, so no DNA is shown, and the CDR3 is as TCRdb lists it. The chain carries TRBV14 and TRBJ2-7; the table's D gene call, TRBD2, was not cross checked with the DNA. The CDR3 extends over 10 residues, inclusive of both ends. Looked up from germline, CDR1 is SGHDN and CDR2 is FVKESK. CDR3 sequence reads: CASSQERERN.

V is TRBV6-1 and J is TRBJ1-5; unclear D gene. This CDR3 has 14 amino acids. Trimming took off 0 bases at V and 9 bases at J, with 12 bases between the two ends. Germline V gene sequence: CDR1 MNHNS, CDR2 SASEGT. CDR3 DNA: TGTGCCAGCAGTGAAGCGCACAGTTACAGGCCCCAGCATTTT. Translation: CASSEAHSYRPQHF.

The chain couples TRBV5-6 to TRBJ1-2; tentatively, D is TRBD1 (6 bases). Germline CDR1 reads SGHDT; CDR2 reads YYEEEE. Trimming took off 3 bases at V and 1 base at J, with 10 bases between the two ends. The CDR3 has 14 amino acids. CDR3: CASSSRGHNYGYTF. For the CDR3, the DNA is TGTGCCAGCAGCTCCAGGGGACATAACTATGGCTACACCTTC.

This rearrangement joins TRBV18 to TRBJ2-6, with unresolved D. Trimming left V 3 bases short and J 1 base short, with 13 bases between. Germline V gene data show CDR1 as KGHSH and CDR2 as LQKENI. The CDR3 is made up of 17 amino acids. For the CDR3, the DNA is TGTGCCAGCTCACCTGGAGTACCGTTGTCTGGGGCCAACGTCCTGACTTTC. This gives the protein CASSPGVPLSGANVLTF.

This rearrangement joins TRBV25-1 to TRBJ2-3; no clear D. Germline CDR1 reads MGHDK; CDR2 reads SYGVNS. V was cut by 5 bases and J by 0 bases, with 6 bases left in between. The CDR3 is made up of 13 amino acids. The CDR3 spells CASSYGSTDTQYF. CDR3 coding DNA: TGTGCCAGCAGTTACGGTAGCACAGATACGCAGTATTTT. The full variable domain, its missing parts supplied by reference TRBV25-1 and TRBJ2-3, is EADIYQTPRYLVIGTGKKITLECSQTMGHDKMYWYQQDPGMELHLIHYSYGVNSTEKGDLSSESTVSRIRTEHFPLTLESARPSHTSQYLCASSYGSTDTQYFGPGTRLTVL.

The chain carries TRBV6-1 and TRBJ1-1; no clear D. V was cut by 2 bases and J by 10 bases, with 14 bases left in between. Germline CDR1 MNHNS, CDR2 SASEGT. The CDR3 has 13 residues. The CDR3 loop reads CASSEPTSRIAFF. DNA for the CDR3: TGTGCCAGCAGTGAACCTACCTCTAGAATAGCTTTCTTT.

This CDR3 reads CASSPSPGQGTTGELFF. The CDR3 nucleotides read TGTGCCAGCAGTCCAAGTCCGGGACAGGGCACCACCGGGGAGCTGTTTTTT. This chain joins TRBV6-6 and TRBJ2-2; TRBD1 agrees at 9 bases. V lost 5 bases and J lost 4; bases outside the gene matches: 11. Germline CDR1 and CDR2: MNHNY and SVGAGI (reference sequence). The CDR3 contains 17 residues.

The genes are TRBV2 and TRBJ2-1; 12 nucleotides agree with TRBD2. Germline V CDR1 and CDR2: SNHLY, FYNNEI. This CDR3 has 15 amino acids. Germline trimming cut 6 bases from V and 7 bases from J; bases unmatched to any gene: 7. The CDR3 region is CASRLLAGGPNEQFF. DNA for the CDR3: TGTGCCAGCAGACTTCTAGCGGGAGGGCCAAATGAGCAGTTCTTC. The variable domain in full, with the rest retrieved from reference TRBV2 and TRBJ2-1, is EPEVTQTPSHQVTQMGQEVILRCVPISNHLYFYWYRQILGQKVEFLVSFYNNEISEKSEIFDDQFSVERPDGSNFTLKIRSTKLEDSAMYFCASRLLAGGPNEQFFGPGTRLTVL.

V is TRBV7-2 and J is TRBJ1-4; D gene uncertain. The CDR3 is 12 amino acids. Germline V CDR1 and CDR2: SGHTA, FQGNSA. V lost 2 bases, J lost 13 bases, and 11 bases lay in between. The DNA for the CDR3 is TGTGCCAGCAGCTTACCGAGGACTCTACTGTTTTTT. Translated, it gives CASSLPRTLLFF.